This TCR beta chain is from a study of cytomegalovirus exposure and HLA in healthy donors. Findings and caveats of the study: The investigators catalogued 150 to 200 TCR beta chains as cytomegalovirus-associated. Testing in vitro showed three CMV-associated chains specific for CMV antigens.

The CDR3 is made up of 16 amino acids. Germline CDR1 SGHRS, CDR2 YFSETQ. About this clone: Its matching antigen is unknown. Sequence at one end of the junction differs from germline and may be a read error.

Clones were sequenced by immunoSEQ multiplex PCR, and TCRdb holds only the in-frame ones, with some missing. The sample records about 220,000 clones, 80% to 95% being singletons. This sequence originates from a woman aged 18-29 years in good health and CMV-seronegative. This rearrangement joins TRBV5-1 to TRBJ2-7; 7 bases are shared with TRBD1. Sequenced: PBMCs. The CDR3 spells CASRLSIGRGYYEQYF. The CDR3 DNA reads TGCGCCAGCCGCTTATCTATTGGCAGGGGGTACTACGAGCAGTACTTC.